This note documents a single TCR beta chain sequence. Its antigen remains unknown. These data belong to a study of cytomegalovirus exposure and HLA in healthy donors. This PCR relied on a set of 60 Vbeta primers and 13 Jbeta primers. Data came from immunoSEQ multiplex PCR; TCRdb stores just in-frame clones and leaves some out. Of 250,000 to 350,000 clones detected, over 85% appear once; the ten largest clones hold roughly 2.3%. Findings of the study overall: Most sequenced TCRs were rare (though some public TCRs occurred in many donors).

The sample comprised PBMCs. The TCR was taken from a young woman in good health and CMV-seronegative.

In nucleotides, the CDR3 is TGTGCCAGCAGTTTATCCCCCGACAGGAGCAGATATTATGGCTACACCTTC. This codes for CASSLSPDRSRYYGYTF. V and J are TRBV27 and TRBJ1-2, with D perhaps TRBD1 (6 bases). Trimming stripped 0 bases from V and 5 bases from J, with 19 bases between. The CDR3 extends over 17 amino acids. Germline loops: CDR1 MNHEY, CDR2 SMNVEV (reference sequence).